A selection of T cell receptor beta chains follows, all from one sample in a study of T cell repertoires and HLA-DP antigens. The antigens these receptors bind are not known. Libraries were prepared by immunoSEQ multiplex PCR; TCRdb keeps only in-frame clonotypes and omits some of them. Seen here are around 70,000 clones, just under 80% observed once, and the top ten hold approximately 1.4%. The sequenced sample consisted of CD4+ T cells from PBMCs. These receptors all stem from a man in his 60s in good health and CMV-seronegative. CDR3s include the opening cysteine and the closing phenylalanine or tryptophan. A D gene is named only where the DNA matches it firmly. For some rows the clone size is stated as once, few or many, or as a class when expanded; others skip it.

V gene	J gene	D gene	clone size	CDR3 protein	CDR3 DNA
TRBV5-6	TRBJ1-4	-	-	CASSFPPGTTNEKLFF	TGTGCCAGCAGCTTTCCGCCAGGGACCACTAATGAAAAACTGTTTTTT
TRBV19	TRBJ1-2	-	-	CASSDRGTGGYTF	TGTGCCAGTAGCGATCGGGGGACGGGCGGCTACACCTTC
TRBV21-1	TRBJ2-5	-	-	CASSKRGQETQYF	TGTGCCAGCAGCAAAAGAGGACAAGAGACCCAGTACTTC
TRBV9	TRBJ2-5	TRBD2	-	CASSVDPAGVETQYF	TGTGCCAGCAGCGTAGATCCAGCGGGAGTTGAGACCCAGTACTTC
TRBV2	TRBJ1-5	-	few	CASSDSIGHYNQPQHF	TGTGCCAGCAGTGATAGTATTGGACACTACAATCAGCCCCAGCATTTT
TRBV30	TRBJ2-3	-	-	CAWSVSESTDTQYF	TGTGCCTGGAGTGTCTCAGAAAGCACAGATACGCAGTATTTT
TRBV7-8	TRBJ2-2	TRBD2	-	CASGRGANTGELFF	TGTGCCAGTGGTCGGGGGGCGAACACCGGGGAGCTGTTTTTT
TRBV9	TRBJ2-7	-	-	CASSALFDRPSGEQYF	TGTGCCAGCAGCGCCCTCTTTGACAGGCCGTCTGGCGAGCAGTACTTC
TRBV5-5	TRBJ1-5	-	few	CASSLAGAPVYQPQHF	TGTGCCAGCAGCTTGGCTGGGGCACCCGTTTATCAGCCCCAGCATTTT
TRBV28	TRBJ1-3	-	-	CASSLPSPNTIYF	TGTGCCAGCAGTTTGCCCAGCCCAAACACCATATATTTT
TRBV19	TRBJ2-2	TRBD2	-	CASSILTGGNTGELFF	TGTGCCAGTAGTATACTGACGGGGGGGAACACCGGGGAGCTGTTTTTT
TRBV30	TRBJ1-5	-	-	CAWSSGTLSNQPQHF	TGTGCCTGGAGTTCCGGGACACTAAGCAATCAGCCCCAGCATTTT
TRBV7-2	TRBJ1-3	-	-	CASSPGGPLSGNTIYF	TGTGCCAGCAGCCCCGGCGGTCCCCTCTCTGGAAACACCATATATTTT
TRBV7-2	TRBJ2-5	-	-	CASSLATLTQETQYF	TGTGCCAGCAGCTTAGCCACACTTACCCAAGAGACCCAGTACTTC
TRBV4-3	TRBJ2-5	TRBD1	-	CASSQGRGPETQYF	TGCGCCAGCAGCCAAGGCAGGGGGCCAGAGACCCAGTACTTC
TRBV18	TRBJ2-1	TRBD2	-	CASSPLLAGGYNEQFF	TGTGCCAGCTCACCACTCCTAGCGGGGGGTTACAATGAGCAGTTCTTC
TRBV29-1	TRBJ2-3	TRBD2	-	CSVRTSGVSTDTQYF	TGCAGCGTGCGGACTAGCGGGGTGAGCACAGATACGCAGTATTTT
TRBV28	TRBJ1-2	-	few	CASSLQNYGYTF	TGTGCCAGCAGTTTACAGAACTATGGCTACACCTTC
TRBV4-1	TRBJ1-1	-	-	CASSQDRKAGHEAFF	TGCGCCAGCAGCCAAGATAGGAAGGCCGGCCATGAAGCTTTCTTT
TRBV6-5	TRBJ1-1	-	-	CASTPDLNTEAFF	TGTGCCAGCACCCCGGACCTCAACACTGAAGCTTTCTTT
TRBV5-1	TRBJ2-3	-	once	CASADGDRTDTQYF	TGCGCCAGCGCGGACGGGGACCGCACAGATACGCAGTATTTT
TRBV4-3	TRBJ1-2	-	-	CASSPRRGANYGYTF	TGCGCCAGCAGCCCCCGGCGGGGAGCTAACTATGGCTACACCTTC
TRBV27	TRBJ1-2	TRBD1	-	CASSFAGAGGSYGYTF	TGTGCCAGCAGTTTCGCGGGGGCAGGGGGCAGTTATGGCTACACCTTC
TRBV6-6	TRBJ1-5	TRBD1	-	CASSYLRTGDQPQHF	TGTGCCAGCAGTTATTTAAGGACAGGGGATCAGCCCCAGCATTTT
TRBV2	TRBJ2-2	TRBD2	-	CASTVLAGGSGELFF	TGTGCCAGCACCGTTCTAGCGGGAGGGTCCGGGGAGCTGTTTTTT
TRBV5-1	TRBJ1-2	-	-	CASSLGPRNNYGYTF	TGCGCCAGCAGCTTGGGGCCTCGTAACAACTATGGCTACACCTTC
TRBV19	TRBJ2-3	-	-	CASRTDPSTDTQYF	TGTGCCTCACGGACAGACCCTAGCACAGATACGCAGTATTTT
TRBV6-5	TRBJ2-5	-	-	CASSYSTLETQYF	TGTGCCAGCAGTTACTCAACACTCGAGACCCAGTACTTC